Below are 30 T cell receptor beta chains sequenced from a single sample in a study of T-cell reconstitution after alpha-beta-depleted transplantation in children. A TCRbeta library incorporating unique molecular identifiers was prepared. TCRdb reanalysed the PCR reads using MiXCR and keeps one entry per CDR3 protein. The data contain around 670,000 distinct CDR3 sequences, roughly 13% of them singletons. Sequences were derived from PBMCs, sampled before TCRalphabeta/CD19-depleted stem cell transplant. Receptors were obtained from a girl aged 2-10 years with congenital amegakaryocytic thrombocytopenia, due to receive a stem cell transplant.

This clonotype has ten or more counts. The CDR3 coding sequence is TGTGCCAGCAGTTACGCGGGAGGCACCTACAATGAGCAGTTCTTC. Translating gives CASSYAGGTYNEQFF. V and J are TRBV6-5 and TRBJ2-1, with 8 bases that match TRBD2. Per the germline V gene, CDR1 is MNHEY and CDR2 is SVGAGI. The J segment lost 2 bases and the V segment lost 2 bases, leaving 2 bases of the junction unmatched. CDR3 size: 15 residues.

The V and J genes are TRBV12-3 or TRBV12-4 and TRBJ2-1, with 8 bases fitting TRBD2. The CDR3 consists of 13 residues. The V gene end was trimmed by 6 bases and the J gene end by 9 bases; junction bases not matched to a gene: 7. The chain's CDR3 is CASRNWSGGEQFF. CDR3 in DNA: TGTGCCAGCAGGAATTGGAGCGGGGGTGAGCAGTTCTTC.

This clonotype came up many times. This rearrangement joins TRBV5-1 to TRBJ1-4; possible D gene TRBD1, 6 bases. The CDR3 is 13 amino acids. CDR1 and CDR2 from the germline V gene are SGHRS and YFSETQ. V gave up 5 bases and J gave up 7 bases, with 12 bases separating them. The CDR3 reads CASRTGAREKLFF. Written as DNA, the CDR3 is TGCGCCAGCAGGACAGGAGCTCGTGAAAAACTGTTTTTT.

This clonotype appeared many times. The chain joins TRBV6-1 to TRBJ2-7, with D possibly TRBD2 on 6 matching bases. CDR3 size: 16 residues. V was cut by 6 bases and J by 0 bases, with 18 bases left in between. CDR1 is MNHNS, CDR2 SASEGT, per germline. Here the CDR3 reads CASSTHNLGGSYEQYF. CDR3 coding DNA: TGTGCCAGCAGCACCCATAACTTGGGAGGCTCCTACGAGCAGTACTTC.

There are a few counts of this clonotype. The junction departs from germline at one end; a sequencing error may be responsible. The chain carries TRBV20-1 and TRBJ2-1; 10 nucleotides align to TRBD2. Germline V CDR1 and CDR2: DFQATT, SNEGSKA (reference sequence). The CDR3 covers 17 residues. CDR3: CCARDKGLASSYNEQFF. In DNA, the CDR3 is TGCTGTGCTAGAGACAAGGGACTAGCGAGCTCCTACAATGAGCAGTTCTTC.

V is TRBV24-1 and J is TRBJ2-2; 10 bases line up with TRBD2. The CDR3 length is 18 residues. The J segment lost 5 bases and the V segment lost 5 bases, leaving 13 bases of the junction unmatched. The germline V gene encodes CDR1 KGHDR and CDR2 SFDVKD. CDR3 DNA: TGTGCCACCAGTGGACCAACTAAGCGGGAGGGGTGGACCGGGGAGCTGTTTTTT. This encodes CATSGPTKREGWTGELFF.

This clonotype was picked up a small number of times. V and J are TRBV7-8 and TRBJ1-6, with 8 bases lining up with TRBD1. V dropped 5 bases and J dropped 3; count of bases not matched to a gene: 3. Per the germline V gene, CDR1 is SGHVS and CDR2 is FQNEAQ. The CDR3 extends over 15 amino acids. CDR3 DNA: TGTGCCAGCAGCAGAGGACAGGGCTATAATTCACCCCTCCACTTT. Residues: CASSRGQGYNSPLHF.

This clonotype was recorded a few times. This sequence joins TRBV5-1 and TRBJ2-4; D is perhaps TRBD1 (6 bases). Germline V gives CDR1 SGHRS, CDR2 YFSETQ. The CDR3 runs 15 residues. Trimming left V 1 base short and J 7 bases short, with 15 bases between. Written as DNA, the CDR3 is TGCGCCAGCAGCTTGAGGGCAGGGGACGGGAACATTCAGTACTTC. Protein: CASSLRAGDGNIQYF.

This rearrangement joins TRBV5-1 to TRBJ2-1, with TRBD2 matching over 9 bases. Germline-derived CDR1 and CDR2 are SGHRS and YFSETQ. This CDR3 contains 12 residues. Trimming removed 4 bases from V and 10 bases from J; junction bases left unmatched: 3. The CDR3 region has the DNA TGCGCCAGCAGCACCGGACTAGCGGAGCAGTTCTTC. Amino acids: CASSTGLAEQFF.

This clonotype has a handful of counts. J is TRBJ2-2 and V is TRBV12-3 or TRBV12-4; 8 nucleotides match TRBD1. This CDR3 contains 13 residues. Trimming took 5 bases from V and 9 from J; bases not matched to a gene: 5. The CDR3 bases are TGTGCCAGCAGTAGACAGGGGAATCGGGAGCTGTTTTTT. Its translation: CASSRQGNRELFF.

This clonotype was detected ten times or more. V usage is TRBV29-1 and J usage is TRBJ1-1, with D hard to call. V was clipped by 6 bases and J by 3 bases, with 11 bases between them. This CDR3 spans 12 amino acids. Germline loops: CDR1 SQVTM, CDR2 ANQGSEA. The DNA of the CDR3 is TGCAGCGTCCCTTCCACGTACACTGAAGCTTTCTTT. Translation gives CSVPSTYTEAFF.

The J gene is TRBJ1-3, the V gene TRBV10-3; unclear D gene. The CDR3 is made up of 18 amino acids. The germline V and J ends were trimmed by 0 bases and 0 bases, with 15 bases remaining between them. In germline, CDR1 is ENHRY, CDR2 SYGVKD. CDR3 loop: CAISESRASPSSGNTIYF. DNA for the CDR3: TGTGCCATCAGTGAGTCCCGGGCATCCCCGAGCTCTGGAAACACCATATATTTT.

The rearrangement uses TRBV27 and TRBJ1-4; D call uncertain. Trimming took 5 bases from V and 10 from J, leaving 11 bases between them. This CDR3 spans 12 amino acids. The germline V gene encodes CDR1 MNHEY and CDR2 SMNVEV (reference sequence). CDR3 in amino acids: CASSLPNSKLFF. CDR3 coding DNA: TGTGCCAGCAGTCTACCAAATTCAAAACTGTTTTTT.

This clonotype has a count of ten or more. The rearrangement uses TRBV6-5 and TRBJ1-2; a possible D gene is TRBD1 (5 bases). This CDR3 spans 11 amino acids. Germline CDR1 MNHEY, CDR2 SVGAGI. V lost 5 bases, J lost 8 bases, and 9 bases lay in between. The CDR3 loop is CASSNRQGYTF. CDR3 nucleotide sequence: TGTGCCAGCAGTAACAGACAGGGCTACACCTTC.

This clonotype was counted a few times. V and J are TRBV4-1 and TRBJ1-2, with 8 bases aligning to TRBD1. CDR1 and CDR2 (germline): MGHRA, YSYEKL. V was clipped by 8 bases and J by 1 base; unmatched bases: 6. The CDR3 consists of 14 residues. Here the CDR3 DNA reads TGCGCCAGCGTCGGACAGGGCCATAACTATGGCTACACCTTC. Residues: CASVGQGHNYGYTF.

The sample holds many counts of this clonotype. The V gene is TRBV7-3, the J gene TRBJ1-1; D might be TRBD1 (5 bases). The CDR3 has 15 residues. The V gene lost 5 bases and the J gene lost 0 bases, with 13 bases spanning the gap. The V gene's germline CDR1 is SGHTA and CDR2 FQGTGA. The CDR3 DNA reads TGTGCCAGCAGCCCCGGCAGGGCCATGAACACTGAAGCTTTCTTT. Translating it yields CASSPGRAMNTEAFF.

The chain combines TRBV5-1 with TRBJ2-2, with D unclear. Between the trimmed V and J ends, which lost 3 bases and 4 bases, there was a span of 10 bases. Germline loops: CDR1 SGHRS, CDR2 YFSETQ. The CDR3 is 14 amino acids. The CDR3 reads CASSWTGTTGELFF. For the CDR3, the DNA is TGCGCCAGCAGCTGGACCGGAACCACCGGGGAGCTGTTTTTT.

This clonotype was seen many times. The chain's CDR3 is CATAEPGRPNYGYTF. The CDR3 region has the DNA TGTGCCACCGCAGAACCGGGCAGACCTAACTATGGCTACACCTTC. The chain is built from TRBV15 and TRBJ1-2; D gene uncertain. V gave up 8 bases and J gave up 0 bases, with 16 bases separating them. Germline CDR1 LNHNV, CDR2 YYDKDF (reference sequence). The CDR3 consists of 15 residues.

In its sample, this clonotype was seen a few times. The chain couples TRBV9 to TRBJ2-4; 9 bases line up with TRBD1. CDR1 SGDLS and CDR2 YYNGEE come from the germline V gene. V lost 0 bases, J lost 3 bases, and 13 bases stayed unmatched. CDR3 length equals 19 residues. CDR3 protein: CASSVEVGQGATVKNIQYF. CDR3 coding DNA: TGTGCCAGCAGCGTAGAAGTGGGACAGGGAGCGACGGTCAAAAACATTCAGTACTTC.

This clonotype occurred a few times. The chain employs TRBV11-2 and TRBJ2-5, with 12 bases fitting TRBD1. The CDR3 loop spans 18 amino acids. In germline, CDR1 is SGHAT, CDR2 FQNNGV. Trimming removed 5 bases from V and 2 bases from J; junction bases left unmatched: 12. The CDR3 loop is CASSPRDRGRVGQETQYF. The CDR3 nucleotides are TGTGCCAGCAGCCCGAGGGACAGGGGGCGCGTAGGACAAGAGACCCAGTACTTC.

This clonotype was found many times. V is TRBV7-8 and J is TRBJ2-1; 7 positions agree with TRBD1. Germline V gives CDR1 SGHVS, CDR2 FQNEAQ. V lost 4 bases and J lost 7; bases outside the gene matches: 4. CDR3 length: 13 amino acids. CDR3 sequence (DNA): TGTGCCAGCAGCTCTGGGACAGCGAATGAGCAGTTCTTC. This gives the protein CASSSGTANEQFF.

The chain uses TRBV14 and TRBJ1-2; D not certain. In germline, CDR1 is SGHDN, CDR2 FVKESK. The CDR3 is made up of 15 amino acids. Trimming took off 2 bases at V and 4 bases at J, with 14 bases between the two ends. The CDR3 bases are TGTGCCAGCAGCCAAAGCCGGGGTCCCAGCTATGGCTACACCTTC. The encoded protein is CASSQSRGPSYGYTF.

This clonotype came up a few times. V is TRBV7-6 and J is TRBJ1-1, with a tentative D call TRBD1 (5 bases). The CDR3 sequence is 14 residues long. CDR1 and CDR2 from the germline V gene are SGHVS and FNYEAQ. With 5 bases removed from V and 1 base from J, the gap between germline ends came to 11 bases. CDR3 bases: TGTGCCAGCAGCACCGGCGGACAGAACACTGAAGCTTTCTTT. This gives the protein CASSTGGQNTEAFF.

V and J are TRBV12-3 or TRBV12-4 and TRBJ2-7; TRBD2 matches 9 bases. V dropped 5 bases and J dropped 2; count of bases not matched to a gene: 7. The CDR3 runs to 15 residues. CDR3 DNA: TGTGCCAGCAGTCCTCCTAGCGGGACACCCTACGAGCAGTACTTC. It encodes CASSPPSGTPYEQYF.

This clonotype was seen at least ten times. The chain is built from TRBV5-1 and TRBJ2-3; weak D call: TRBD1 (6 bases). V was clipped by 4 bases and J by 8 bases, with 17 bases between them. Germline CDR1 reads SGHRS; CDR2 reads YFSETQ. CDR3 length: 14 residues. This CDR3 reads CASSTQGQAATQYF. The CDR3, as DNA: TGCGCCAGCAGCACACAGGGTCAGGCGGCTACGCAGTATTTT.

This clonotype was counted ten times or more. V and J are TRBV5-1 and TRBJ2-1; D call uncertain. The CDR3 has 14 residues. The ends were cut back, 4 bases at V and 5 bases at J, with 13 bases in the middle. Germline V gene data show CDR1 as SGHRS and CDR2 as YFSETQ. CDR3 nucleotides: TGCGCCAGCAGCCTTGGGGTGTTTGACAATGAGCAGTTCTTC. As protein: CASSLGVFDNEQFF.

This clonotype has just a few counts. The chain employs TRBV20-1 and TRBJ2-2; D gene uncertain. V lost 0 bases to trimming and J lost 2 bases, with 13 bases between them. CDR1 and CDR2 from the germline V gene are DFQATT and SNEGSKA (reference sequence). This CDR3 spans 16 amino acids. The CDR3 spells CSARDWARTNTGELFF. The CDR3 nucleotides read TGCAGTGCTAGAGATTGGGCTAGAACTAACACCGGGGAGCTGTTTTTT.

This clonotype occurred a few times. The chain uses TRBV5-6 and TRBJ2-7; D is perhaps TRBD1 or TRBD2 (5 bases each). The CDR3 spans 14 residues. V lost 3 bases and J lost 4, with 14 bases in between. Germline V gene sequence: CDR1 SGHDT, CDR2 YYEEEE. CDR3 sequence reads: CASSSPGTPYEQYF. In nucleotides, the CDR3 is TGTGCCAGCAGCTCCCCCGGGACCCCGTACGAGCAGTACTTC.

The rearrangement joins TRBV20-1 to TRBJ2-7, with 9 nucleotides matching TRBD1. The junction had 8 bases not matched to a gene; V was cut back by 2 bases and J by 3 bases. Per the germline V gene, CDR1 is DFQATT and CDR2 is SNEGSKA (reference sequence). This CDR3 comprises 15 residues. The CDR3, as DNA: TGCAGTGCTAGAACGGGACAGGGCGGGGTCTACGAGCAGTACTTC. This encodes CSARTGQGGVYEQYF.

V usage is TRBV20-1 and J usage is TRBJ2-7; D is perhaps TRBD1 (6 bases). The V end was cut by 0 bases, the J end by 5 bases, with 17 bases between. Per the germline V gene, CDR1 is DFQATT and CDR2 is SNEGSKA (reference sequence). The CDR3 spans 15 residues. For the CDR3, the DNA is TGCAGTGCTAGAGATGGGGGCCGCCCCGGAAACGAGCAGTACTTC. This gives the protein CSARDGGRPGNEQYF.